Listed here is a single T cell receptor beta chain. Its antigen is not identified. The authors' processing: Researchers built a distant-metastasis classifier for papillary thyroid cancer that drew on CDR3 differences across clinicopathological groups. Through MiXCR, TCRdb re-clonotyped the PCR reads. The V and J calls, along with clone size, are taken from TCRdb and not from the paper's own processing. Altogether approximately 17,000 clones are present, over 20% being singletons, with the ten largest covering about 10%. The sample comes from a study of metastatic and nonmetastatic thyroid tumors. As for the study in general: Repertoire data that came from the blood and tumor or nodule tissue of malignant and benign thyroid patients were compared.

Ahead of thyroid surgery, no patient had received treatment of any kind. Findings and caveats of the study: In both blood and tumor samples, TCR beta diversity was reported significantly higher for malignant than benign nodules.

The germline V gene encodes CDR1 KGHSH and CDR2 LQKENI. V was clipped by 4 bases and J by 7 bases, with 13 bases between them. The CDR3 is 13 residues long. The receptor was isolated from a female donor with papillary thyroid cancer or a benign thyroid nodule (not recorded which). Some clones in this sample may be carry-over from other donors' samples. The chain uses TRBV18 and TRBJ1-2; D remains unclear. Specimen: adjacent normal tissue. The CDR3 bases are TGTGCCAGCTCACAAGGTCCCAACCTTGGCTACACCTTC. Protein product: CASSQGPNLGYTF.